The clone carrying this TCR beta chain showed up many times. Its antigen is as yet unknown. Authors of the study amplified TCR beta CDR3 regions from RNA transcripts. First-round RT-PCR with HTBI primers amplified the TCR CDR3 region. MiXCR was run by TCRdb on the multiplex PCR reads, yielding one entry per CDR3 protein. The table shows about 620,000 distinct CDR3 sequences, with 15% to 20% occurring only once. This entry belongs to a study of T cells in Graves' hyperthyroidism and ophthalmopathy. Study-wide background: At the time of initial diagnosis and before any treatment, peripheral blood was collected.

Uncontrolled infection, other autoimmune disease, pregnancy or lactation barred patients from enrollment. Study results and limitations: Expanded thyroid clonotypes (above 0.001) were mostly also found in blood.

This CDR3 is built from 18 residues. J gave up 1 base and V 1 base, and 12 bases lay outside the gene matches. Germline loops: CDR1 SGHTA, CDR2 FQGNSA. Sequencing was done on a sample of blood. This clonotype originated in a young woman with Graves' hyperthyroidism. J is TRBJ2-7 and V is TRBV7-2, with 8 bases aligning to TRBD2. DNA for the CDR3: TGTGCCAGCAGCTTAGTCTCCGGGGGACTAGGACGTTCCTACGAGCAGTACTTC. Translation gives CASSLVSGGLGRSYEQYF.